The clone carrying this T cell receptor beta chain was detected many times. Its antigen is undetermined. CDR3 length equals 13 residues. Germline trimming cut 5 bases from V and 6 bases from J; bases unmatched to any gene: 6. Germline V gives CDR1 SGHTA, CDR2 FQGNSA. A J-beta primer mix and a sample-barcoded 5' primer were used in a second PCR of about 7 to 12 cycles. TCRdb itself ran the 5' RACE reads through MiXCR, one entry per CDR3 protein. Here the sample spans about 640,000 distinct CDR3 sequences, around 31% being singletons. This record comes from a study of blood T cells in healthy people across ages. General study results and limits: Unsorted PBMCs ruled out conclusive naive versus antigen-experienced comparison.

V gene TRBV7-2 combines with J gene TRBJ2-7; the match to TRBD1 covers 8 bases. The source of this sequence is a woman older than 75 in good health. The sequencing input was blood. The CDR3 DNA follows: TGTGCCAGCAGCATGGACAGGGTTCTCGAGCAGTACTTC. Encoded protein: CASSMDRVLEQYF.